These 25 T cell receptor beta chains were sequenced from one sample in a study of cytomegalovirus exposure and HLA in healthy donors. In the PCR, 60 Vbeta and 13 Jbeta primers were used. TCRdb's table, derived via immunoSEQ multiplex PCR, lists solely in-frame clones and lacks some. Here the sample spans 130,000 or so clones, approximately 8.6% being singletons. The sample taken for sequencing was PBMCs. These receptors were collected from a middle-aged woman in good health and CMV-seropositive.

This chain links TRBV14 with TRBJ1-3; D is unresolved. Germline V gives CDR1 SGHDN, CDR2 FVKESK. Trimming removed 4 bases at V and 0 bases at J, with 13 bases between. The CDR3 sequence is 16 residues long. CDR3 coding DNA: TGTGCCAGCAGCCGAGGGCAGGCGATCTCTGGAAACACCATATATTTT. This encodes CASSRGQAISGNTIYF.

The J gene is TRBJ1-5, the V gene TRBV28; TRBD1 matches at 9 bases. J lost 2 bases, V lost 3 bases, and 5 bases had no gene match. The CDR3 spans 16 residues. CDR1 is MDHEN, CDR2 SYDVKM, per germline. DNA for the CDR3: TGTGCCAGCAGTTTCCACAGGGGGCTTGGCAATCAGCCCCAGCATTTT. Encoded protein: CASSFHRGLGNQPQHF.

The J gene is TRBJ2-5, the V gene TRBV5-6; D is perhaps TRBD1 (5 bases). The V and J ends lost 0 bases and 5 bases respectively, with 11 bases between them. Germline loops: CDR1 SGHDT, CDR2 YYEEEE. The CDR3 has 14 amino acids. CDR3 loop: CASSLVGPRETQYF. Here the CDR3 DNA reads TGTGCCAGCAGCTTGGTGGGGCCGCGGGAGACCCAGTACTTC.

The genes are TRBV5-6 and TRBJ1-3; 8 nucleotides line up with TRBD1. V was clipped by 4 bases and J by 1 base; unmatched bases: 7. The CDR3 contains 16 residues. Per the germline V gene, CDR1 is SGHDT and CDR2 is YYEEEE. CDR3 amino acids: CASSPGRGQSGNTIYF. In DNA, the CDR3 is TGTGCCAGCAGCCCGGGCAGGGGGCAATCTGGAAACACCATATATTTT. Combining the CDR3 with reference TRBV5-6 and TRBJ1-3 gives the whole variable domain DAGVTQSPTHLIKTRGQQVTLRCSPKSGHDTVSWYQQALGQGPQFIFQYYEEEERQRGNFPDRFSGHQFPNYSSELNVNALLLGDSALYLCASSPGRGQSGNTIYFGEGSWLTVV.

This chain links TRBV5-1 with TRBJ1-1, with a tentative D call TRBD1 (6 bases). The V end was cut by 5 bases, the J end by 5 bases, with 16 bases between. The germline V gene has CDR1 SGHRS and CDR2 YFSETQ. This CDR3 has 14 amino acids. This CDR3 reads CASRAGQGFTEAFF. The CDR3 DNA sequence: TGCGCCAGCAGGGCAGGGCAGGGGTTTACTGAAGCTTTCTTT.

The chain recombines TRBV11-2 with TRBJ2-7; D remains unclear. CDR1 and CDR2 (germline): SGHAT, FQNNGV. The CDR3 is 13 residues long. Deletions cut 2 bases from V and 2 bases from J, with 7 bases between. CDR3: CASSLSDTYEQYF. Written as DNA, the CDR3 is TGTGCCAGCAGCTTATCAGACACCTACGAGCAGTACTTC.

The chain uses TRBV27 and TRBJ1-1; D gene unclear. V was cut by 6 bases and J by 2 bases, with 13 bases left in between. This CDR3 is 14 amino acids long. Germline CDR1 is MNHEY and CDR2 is SMNVEV (reference sequence). Written as DNA, the CDR3 is TGTGCCAGCAGGCCCCGGGAGTATAACACTGAAGCTTTCTTT. This encodes CASRPREYNTEAFF.

The sample holds a few counts of this clone. V usage is TRBV5-6 and J usage is TRBJ1-2; possible D gene TRBD1, 6 bases. V was shortened by 5 bases and J by 4 bases, with 12 bases between the two germline ends. Per the germline V gene, CDR1 is SGHDT and CDR2 is YYEEEE. CDR3 length: 13 amino acids. CDR3 amino acids: CASRLQGIYGYTF. The CDR3 coding sequence is TGTGCCAGCAGACTCCAGGGGATCTATGGCTACACCTTC. Full variable domain (missing parts from reference TRBV5-6 and TRBJ1-2): DAGVTQSPTHLIKTRGQQVTLRCSPKSGHDTVSWYQQALGQGPQFIFQYYEEEERQRGNFPDRFSGHQFPNYSSELNVNALLLGDSALYLCASRLQGIYGYTFGSGTRLTVV.

The chain employs TRBV28 and TRBJ1-1; TRBD1 is a possible D gene (5 bases). There are 15 residues in the CDR3. V was shortened by 4 bases and J by 5 bases, with 17 bases between the two germline ends. CDR1 is MDHEN, CDR2 SYDVKM, per germline. The CDR3 DNA sequence: TGTGCCAGCAGTTCCTCCGAGACAGCGAAGACTGAAGCTTTCTTT. Amino acid sequence: CASSSSETAKTEAFF.

The chain joins TRBV18 to TRBJ1-6; unclear D gene. CDR1 KGHSH and CDR2 LQKENI come from the germline V gene. This CDR3 comprises 17 residues. V was clipped by 3 bases and J by 0 bases, with 12 bases between them. The CDR3 DNA follows: TGTGCCAGCTCACCGTCGGGTATTAGCTCCTATAATTCACCCCTCCACTTT. It codes for CASSPSGISSYNSPLHF.

The chain links TRBV19 to TRBJ1-5; TRBD1 matches 10 bases. V shed 4 bases, J shed 7 bases, and the junction held 4 bases outside the gene matches. From germline, CDR1 is LNHDA and CDR2 SQIVND (reference sequence). The CDR3 has 14 residues. The CDR3, as DNA: TGTGCCAGTAGTAGGGACAGGGGAGGACAGCCCCAGCATTTT. It encodes CASSRDRGGQPQHF.

The rearrangement uses TRBV19 and TRBJ2-7; the D gene is possibly TRBD1 (6 bases). V lost 6 bases and J 4 bases, leaving 13 bases between the germline ends. In germline, CDR1 is LNHDA, CDR2 SQIVND (reference sequence). The CDR3 loop spans 13 amino acids. The CDR3 nucleotides are TGTGCCAGTAGCGAATTCAGGGGTTACGAGCAGTACTTC. Translating gives CASSEFRGYEQYF.

J is TRBJ2-7 and V is TRBV19; 8 bases align to TRBD1. The V and J ends lost 8 bases and 4 bases, in that order; junction bases with no gene match: 13. This CDR3 region has 15 residues. Germline V gene lookup returns CDR1 LNHDA and CDR2 SQIVND (reference sequence). CDR3 nucleotide sequence: TGTGCCAGTTCCCCTCCCAGGGGGCGTGAATACGAGCAGTACTTC. This codes for CASSPPRGREYEQYF.

This clone was seen only a few times. This chain joins TRBV6-1 and TRBJ2-3; 9 bases line up with TRBD1. The J segment lost 5 bases and the V segment lost 8 bases, leaving 5 bases of the junction unmatched. This CDR3 has 13 amino acids. CDR1 is MNHNS, CDR2 SASEGT, per germline. The CDR3 here is CASSDRGIDTQYF. The DNA for the CDR3 is TGTGCCAGCTCGGACAGGGGAATAGATACGCAGTATTTT.

This clone turned up a few times. This chain connects TRBV2 to TRBJ2-7; TRBD2 might be the D (5 bases). V lost 8 bases, J lost 2 bases, and 13 bases lay in between. The CDR3 sequence is 13 residues long. In germline, CDR1 is SNHLY, CDR2 FYNNEI. The CDR3 is CASGVSGAYEQYF. DNA for the CDR3: TGTGCCAGCGGGGTCTCCGGGGCCTACGAGCAGTACTTC.

This rearrangement joins TRBV19 to TRBJ2-2; D unclear. This CDR3 region has 10 residues. V was trimmed by 7 bases and J by 8 bases, leaving 5 bases between them. The germline V gene encodes CDR1 LNHDA and CDR2 SQIVND (reference sequence). This CDR3 reads CASKRGELFF. CDR3 sequence (DNA): TGTGCCAGTAAGCGAGGGGAGCTGTTTTTT.

In DNA, the CDR3 is TGTGCCAGCAGCTTACACTCGTTCGGGACCCAGTACTTC. Amino acids: CASSLHSFGTQYF. The chain recombines TRBV7-9 with TRBJ2-5; D not certain. In germline, CDR1 is SEHNR, CDR2 FQNEAQ (reference sequence). V lost 2 bases and J 7 bases, leaving 11 bases between the germline ends. The CDR3 consists of 13 residues.

The chain recombines TRBV5-1 with TRBJ2-7; TRBD1 matches 8 bases. The CDR3 is made up of 14 amino acids. The V gene end was trimmed by 0 bases and the J gene end by 5 bases; junction bases not matched to a gene: 4. Germline CDR1 is SGHRS and CDR2 is YFSETQ. The CDR3 here is CASSLGQGLDEQYF. CDR3 sequence (DNA): TGCGCCAGCAGCTTGGGACAGGGGTTAGACGAGCAGTACTTC. The full variable domain, completed using reference TRBV5-1 and TRBJ2-7, is KAGVTQTPRYLIKTRGQQVTLSCSPISGHRSVSWYQQTPGQGLQFLFEYFSETQRNKGNFPGRFSGRQFSNSRSEMNVSTLELGDSALYLCASSLGQGLDEQYFGPGTRLTVT.

The chain has TRBV10-3 and TRBJ1-1, with D possibly TRBD1 on 6 matching bases. Germline CDR1 and CDR2: ENHRY and SYGVKD. The CDR3 is made up of 13 amino acids. The V gene lost 8 bases and the J gene lost 4 bases, with 14 bases spanning the gap. The CDR3, as DNA: TGTGCCATCGGCTCAGGGGACGTCACTGAAGCTTTCTTT. It codes for CAIGSGDVTEAFF.

The chain employs TRBV11-2 and TRBJ1-2, with a possible D match to TRBD1 (6 bases). Deletions cut 0 bases from V and 8 bases from J, with 16 bases between. CDR3 length equals 15 residues. Germline V CDR1 and CDR2: SGHAT, FQNNGV. Written as DNA, the CDR3 is TGTGCCAGCAGCTTAGATTGGCAGGGGTTTGGAGGCTACACCTTC. The encoded protein is CASSLDWQGFGGYTF.

This CDR3 reads CASSLIMGQGHNEQFF. CDR3 sequence (DNA): TGTGCCAGCAGCTTAATAATGGGACAGGGCCACAATGAGCAGTTCTTC. The chain carries TRBV7-6 and TRBJ2-1, with TRBD1 matching over 9 bases. V lost 2 bases and J lost 5; bases outside the gene matches: 7. The CDR3 has 16 amino acids. The germline V gene has CDR1 SGHVS and CDR2 FNYEAQ.

J is TRBJ1-2 and V is TRBV5-1; D is ambiguous. The CDR3 extends over 14 amino acids. Germline CDR1 reads SGHRS; CDR2 reads YFSETQ. Between the trimmed V and J ends, which lost 0 bases and 2 bases, there was a span of 8 bases. CDR3 bases: TGCGCCAGCAGCTTGGGCGGAGAGAACTATGGCTACACCTTC. The encoded protein is CASSLGGENYGYTF.

The J gene is TRBJ1-5, the V gene TRBV6-6; D remains unclear. Germline values: CDR1 MNHNY, CDR2 SVGAGI (reference sequence). Trimming removed 2 bases at V and 4 bases at J, with 9 bases between. This CDR3 has 14 residues. CDR3 sequence reads: CASSYGGRNQPQHF. As DNA, the CDR3 is TGTGCCAGCAGTTACGGAGGGCGGAATCAGCCCCAGCATTTT.

V gene TRBV2 combines with J gene TRBJ2-7, with D maybe TRBD1 (5 bases). The CDR3 covers 14 residues. The germline V gene has CDR1 SNHLY and CDR2 FYNNEI. V was clipped by 4 bases and J by 2 bases, with 12 bases between them. The CDR3 sequence: CASSARVLPYEQYF. Here the CDR3 DNA reads TGTGCCAGCAGTGCCAGGGTACTGCCCTACGAGCAGTACTTC.

This rearrangement joins TRBV5-5 to TRBJ1-5; 7 bases map to TRBD1. After removal of 4 bases from V and 3 bases from J, the junction contained 7 bases not matched to a gene. Germline CDR1 SGHKS, CDR2 YYEKEE (reference sequence). The CDR3 consists of 15 residues. The CDR3 loop reads CASSTGVADNQPQHF. CDR3 DNA: TGTGCCAGCAGCACAGGGGTCGCCGACAATCAGCCCCAGCATTTT. Filled out from reference TRBV5-5 and TRBJ1-5, the complete variable domain reads DAGVTQSPTHLIKTRGQQVTLRCSPISGHKSVSWYQQVLGQGPQFIFQYYEKEERGRGNFPDRFSARQFPNYSSELNVNALLLGDSALYLCASSTGVADNQPQHFGDGTRLSIL.